Below, 27 T cell receptor beta chains from the same sample are listed, as sequenced in a study of follicular helper T cells after annual influenza vaccination. Described time point: 2014-2015 season, pre-vaccination. TCRdb's copy holds only in-frame clones and misses some; the assay was immunoSEQ multiplex PCR. Here the sample spans around 13,000 clones, 60% to 80% being singletons. The specimen was CXCR5- memory CD4+ T cells sorted from blood, collected on the day of influenza vaccination. The source of these receptors is an adult who received the influenza vaccine.

The chain carries TRBV5-4 and TRBJ2-3, with TRBD2 as a possible D gene (6 bases). Germline values: CDR1 SGHNT, CDR2 YYREEE (reference sequence). V lost 0 bases and J lost 1, with 9 bases in between. CDR3 length equals 15 residues. The CDR3 loop is CASSLGGGGTDTQYF. CDR3 DNA sequence: TGTGCCAGCAGCTTGGGAGGCGGGGGCACAGATACGCAGTATTTT.

The chain is built from TRBV15 and TRBJ2-1, with 8 bases lining up with TRBD2. CDR1 is LNHNV, CDR2 YYDKDF, per germline (reference sequence). Trimming took 0 bases from V and 6 from J; bases not matched to a gene: 4. The CDR3 runs 15 residues. In nucleotides, the CDR3 is TGTGCCACCAGCAGAGAGTTAGCGGGGCTCAATGAGCAGTTCTTC. It translates to CATSRELAGLNEQFF.

The V call is TRBV4-3, the J call TRBJ2-4, with D possibly called TRBD1 or TRBD2 (6 bases each). The ends were cut back, 1 base at V and 0 bases at J, with 13 bases in the middle. This CDR3 is built from 17 residues. Germline-derived CDR1 and CDR2 are LGHNA and YSLEER. The CDR3 coding sequence is TGCGCCAGCAGCCAAGGGACGGGGGCCCTAGCCAAAAACATTCAGTACTTC. Residues: CASSQGTGALAKNIQYF.

The chain has TRBV19 and TRBJ2-3; TRBD1 agrees at 9 bases. This CDR3 has 15 amino acids. CDR1 and CDR2 from the germline V gene are LNHDA and SQIVND (reference sequence). J lost 4 bases, V lost 7 bases, and 9 bases had no gene match. The CDR3 protein is CASNYGTGISDTQYF. Here the CDR3 DNA reads TGTGCCAGTAACTATGGGACAGGGATCTCAGATACGCAGTATTTT.

The chain combines TRBV18 with TRBJ1-6; 7 nucleotides agree with TRBD1. V gave up 1 base and J gave up 10 bases; unmatched junction bases: 7. The CDR3 is 15 amino acids. The germline V gene encodes CDR1 KGHSH and CDR2 LQKENI. The CDR3 nucleotides are TGTGCCAGCTCACCACAGGGGGCGGGAAGGTCACCCCTCCACTTT. Translation gives CASSPQGAGRSPLHF.

The genes are TRBV5-4 and TRBJ2-5; D is possibly TRBD1 or TRBD2 (5 bases each). Trimming removed 4 bases from V and 1 base from J, with 11 bases in between. Germline CDR1 and CDR2: SGHNT and YYREEE (reference sequence). The CDR3 totals 14 residues. The CDR3 DNA is TGTGCCAGCAGCACTCCTGGGGGCCAAGAGACCCAGTACTTC. Its translation is CASSTPGGQETQYF.

The chain carries TRBV5-1 and TRBJ2-7; 7 positions agree with TRBD1. The germline V gene encodes CDR1 SGHRS and CDR2 YFSETQ. V lost 2 bases to trimming and J lost 2 bases; unmatched junction nucleotides: 7. The CDR3 has 15 amino acids. CDR3 sequence: CASSLEWDSTYEQYF. CDR3 coding DNA: TGCGCCAGCAGCTTAGAATGGGACAGTACCTACGAGCAGTACTTC.

The chain joins TRBV7-9 to TRBJ1-1; D unclear. Germline V gene data show CDR1 as SEHNR and CDR2 as FQNEAQ (reference sequence). This CDR3 region has 12 residues. V lost 6 bases, J lost 0 bases, and 5 bases lay in between. As DNA, the CDR3 is TGTGCCAGCAGTCCGGTGAACACTGAAGCTTTCTTT. Amino acid sequence: CASSPVNTEAFF.

This clone was detected only a few times. This sequence joins TRBV7-2 and TRBJ2-7, with 7 bases that match TRBD1. V gave up 2 bases and J gave up 4 bases; unmatched junction bases: 2. CDR3 length equals 13 residues. Germline assignment: CDR1 SGHTA and CDR2 FQGNSA. The CDR3 region is CASSLSRGYEQYF. DNA for the CDR3: TGTGCCAGCAGCTTAAGCAGGGGGTACGAGCAGTACTTC.

The V and J genes are TRBV7-9 and TRBJ2-1; tentative D call: TRBD1 (5 bases). The CDR3 extends over 15 amino acids. Germline CDR1 and CDR2: SEHNR and FQNEAQ (reference sequence). Between the trimmed V and J ends, which lost 3 bases and 10 bases, there was a span of 19 bases. DNA for the CDR3: TGTGCCAGCAGCTTGGCCTTGGGCGGATCAGGGGAGCAGTTCTTC. Translating it yields CASSLALGGSGEQFF. Full variable domain (outside the CDR3, taken from reference TRBV7-9 and TRBJ2-1): DTGVSQNPRHKITKRGQNVTFRCDPISEHNRLYWYRQTLGQGPEFLTYFQNEAQLEKSRLLSDRFSAERPKGSFSTLEIQRTEQGDSAMYLCASSLALGGSGEQFFGPGTRLTVL.

The chain is built from TRBV19 and TRBJ2-5, with D perhaps matching TRBD1 or TRBD2 (5 bases each). In germline, CDR1 is LNHDA, CDR2 SQIVND (reference sequence). Trimming removed 4 bases at V and 5 bases at J, with 14 bases between. The CDR3 spans 14 residues. The chain's CDR3 is CASSTGTRGETQYF. Written as DNA, the CDR3 is TGTGCCAGTAGTACTGGGACCCGAGGGGAGACCCAGTACTTC.

This sequence joins TRBV15 and TRBJ1-5, with 10 bases lining up with TRBD1. This CDR3 comprises 17 residues. V was clipped by 3 bases and J by 2 bases; unmatched bases: 7. Looked up from germline, CDR1 is LNHNV and CDR2 is YYDKDF (reference sequence). The CDR3 DNA reads TGTGCCACCAGCAGGGGGAACGGACAGGGGGGCAATCAGCCCCAGCATTTT. It encodes CATSRGNGQGGNQPQHF.

The rearrangement joins TRBV7-9 to TRBJ2-7; TRBD1 aligns across 8 bases. The CDR3 runs to 13 residues. The junction had 6 bases not matched to a gene; V was cut back by 5 bases and J by 6 bases. The germline gives CDR1 SEHNR, CDR2 FQNEAQ (reference sequence). The CDR3: CASSLRTGTEQYF. CDR3 coding DNA: TGTGCCAGCAGCCTGCGGACAGGGACCGAGCAGTACTTC.

The V gene is TRBV6-1, the J gene TRBJ1-5; tentative D call: TRBD1 (5 bases). V lost 1 base and J lost 7, with 8 bases in between. Germline V gene sequence: CDR1 MNHNS, CDR2 SASEGT. This CDR3 comprises 13 residues. CDR3 nucleotides: TGTGCCAGCAGTGAAGGGGGCTGGCAGCCCCAGCATTTT. It specifies CASSEGGWQPQHF.

V gene TRBV28 combines with J gene TRBJ2-5, with 13 bases aligning to TRBD2. CDR1 is MDHEN, CDR2 SYDVKM, per germline. The CDR3 has 18 residues. Trimming at V came to 4 bases and at J to 5 bases, leaving 13 bases not matched to a gene. CDR3 DNA: TGTGCCAGCAGTTCGGGACTAGCGGGGTTATCGTCCGCTGAGACCCAGTACTTC. It specifies CASSSGLAGLSSAETQYF.

J is TRBJ2-3 and V is TRBV19, with 11 bases aligning to TRBD2. The germline V gene has CDR1 LNHDA and CDR2 SQIVND (reference sequence). The V and J ends lost 6 bases and 2 bases, in that order; junction bases with no gene match: 4. This CDR3 is 15 amino acids long. DNA for the CDR3: TGTGCCAGTAGACGACTAGCGGGGTTCACAGATACGCAGTATTTT. This translates into CASRRLAGFTDTQYF.

This clone was seen a handful of times. The V gene is TRBV5-4, the J gene TRBJ2-7; D perhaps matches TRBD2 (6 bases). The V gene lost 4 bases and the J gene lost 5 bases, with 19 bases spanning the gap. Germline assignment: CDR1 SGHNT and CDR2 YYREEE (reference sequence). The CDR3 length is 15 residues. DNA for the CDR3: TGTGCCAGCAGCGTAGGAGGGGTTACCAGGGACGAGCAGTACTTC. It codes for CASSVGGVTRDEQYF.

This sequence joins TRBV2 and TRBJ2-3; TRBD1 might be the D (6 bases). Germline V gene data show CDR1 as SNHLY and CDR2 as FYNNEI. The CDR3 loop spans 14 amino acids. V dropped 4 bases and J dropped 4 bases, with 12 bases sitting between them. The CDR3 sequence is CASSVRTVPDTQYF. CDR3 sequence (DNA): TGTGCCAGCAGTGTAAGGACAGTCCCAGATACGCAGTATTTT.

This CDR3 reads CAIRLADTQYF. Here the CDR3 DNA reads TGTGCCATCAGGTTAGCGGATACGCAGTATTTT. The J gene is TRBJ2-3, the V gene TRBV10-3, with D possibly matching TRBD2 (5 bases). Per germline, CDR1 ENHRY and CDR2 SYGVKD. V lost 6 bases and J lost 6, with 7 bases in between. The CDR3 extends over 11 amino acids.

The V call is TRBV21-1, the J call TRBJ1-3; TRBD1, the table's D call, was not compared with the DNA. TRBV21-1 constitutes a pseudogene. This CDR3 is built from 15 residues. This chain's CDR3 is CASSRYRVDGNTIYF. The CDR3 coding sequence is TGTGCCAGCAGCAGATACAGGGTAGATGGAAACACCATATATTTT.

The rearrangement links TRBV27 to TRBJ1-2, with a weak D call TRBD1 (6 bases). The CDR3 extends over 13 amino acids. From germline, CDR1 is MNHEY and CDR2 SMNVEV (reference sequence). Trimming stripped 5 bases from V and 5 bases from J, with 12 bases between. The CDR3, as DNA: TGTGCCAGCAGTCTCAAACAGGGTTATGGCTACACCTTC. Translated: CASSLKQGYGYTF.

The chain uses TRBV6-5 and TRBJ1-1; D gene uncertain. Trimming removed 6 bases from V and 5 bases from J, with 16 bases in between. Germline CDR1 is MNHEY and CDR2 is SVGAGI. This CDR3 contains 14 residues. The CDR3 nucleotides read TGTGCCAGCAGCCCCCCGGGGTCGCGAACTGAAGCTTTCTTT. Residues: CASSPPGSRTEAFF.

The V and J genes are TRBV19 and TRBJ1-2; D is possibly TRBD1 (5 bases). CDR3 length equals 15 residues. The germline CDR1 and CDR2 sequences are LNHDA and SQIVND (reference sequence). V lost 3 bases to trimming and J lost 6 bases, with 17 bases between them. CDR3 amino acids: CASSIYSSQGHGYTF. The DNA for the CDR3 is TGTGCCAGTAGTATTTATTCGAGCCAGGGCCATGGCTACACCTTC.

This chain links TRBV7-2 with TRBJ2-7; possible D gene TRBD1, 5 bases. The CDR3 length is 13 residues. Germline CDR1 SGHTA, CDR2 FQGNSA. Trimming stripped 6 bases from V and 4 bases from J, with 13 bases between. CDR3 nucleotide sequence: TGTGCCAGCAGTTTGCCGTCAGGGTACGAGCAGTACTTC. This sequence encodes CASSLPSGYEQYF.

The sample holds one count of this clone. This chain connects TRBV9 to TRBJ2-2; D is uncertain. The ends were cut back, 3 bases at V and 1 base at J, with 13 bases in the middle. Germline CDR1 reads SGDLS; CDR2 reads YYNGEE. The CDR3 is 16 residues long. The CDR3: CASSDRRVGNTGELFF. CDR3 sequence (DNA): TGTGCCAGCAGCGACCGTCGGGTAGGGAACACCGGGGAGCTGTTTTTT.

The rearrangement links TRBV10-3 to TRBJ2-5; 14 bases are a match to TRBD2. V trimming: 3 bases; J trimming: 5 bases; junction bases outside the gene matches: 2. This CDR3 has 15 amino acids. Germline V gene lookup returns CDR1 ENHRY and CDR2 SYGVKD. CDR3 sequence: CAISDRTSGGETQYF. The CDR3 DNA is TGTGCCATCAGTGATAGGACTAGCGGGGGGGAGACCCAGTACTTC.

The chain couples TRBV7-2 to TRBJ2-7, with 8 bases that match TRBD2. This CDR3 has 17 amino acids. CDR1 is SGHTA, CDR2 FQGNSA, per germline. V lost 1 base to trimming and J lost 2 bases; unmatched junction nucleotides: 10. CDR3 in amino acids: CASSLVGGGINTYEQYF. The CDR3 DNA reads as TGTGCCAGCAGCTTAGTGGGCGGGGGGATAAATACCTACGAGCAGTACTTC.